Below, 20 T cell receptor beta chains from the same sample are listed, as sequenced in a study of Ad26.COV2.S vaccination and SARS-CoV-2 variants. Treatment specified: around 19 received Ad26.COV2.S at low or high dose, single or two shots; 5 received placebo; per-sample allocation not given. Specimens were obtained on day 63 following the first vaccine or placebo injection. Assay: immunoSEQ multiplex PCR; the TCRdb copy retains only in-frame clones and omits some. The sample lists about 680,000 clones, around 92% seen once, with about 1.5% in the top ten. The sequences come from peripheral blood, collected in a trial of Ad26.COV2.S vaccine versus placebo. Every receptor here comes from a person aged 18-60 years who received the Ad26.COV2.S COVID-19 vaccine or a placebo.

The CDR3 bases are TGTGCCAGCAGTCGCCTGCGGGGGGATACGCAGTATTTT. Its protein is CASSRLRGDTQYF. This chain connects TRBV6-5 to TRBJ2-3; 7 bases fit TRBD2. The CDR3 length is 13 residues. The V and J ends lost 5 bases and 6 bases, in that order; junction bases with no gene match: 5. Per germline, CDR1 MNHEY and CDR2 SVGAGI.

The V call is TRBV27, the J call TRBJ1-4; D might be TRBD1 (5 bases). The germline CDR1 and CDR2 sequences are MNHEY and SMNVEV (reference sequence). The germline V and J ends were trimmed by 8 bases and 0 bases, with 13 bases remaining between them. The CDR3 length is 15 residues. The chain's CDR3 is CASRERGSTNEKLFF. DNA of the CDR3: TGTGCCAGCCGAGAAAGGGGCTCAACTAATGAAAAACTGTTTTTT.

V and J are TRBV6-1 and TRBJ2-2; D is perhaps TRBD2 (6 bases). The CDR3 is made up of 16 amino acids. CDR1 MNHNS and CDR2 SASEGT come from the germline V gene. Deletions cut 2 bases from V and 6 bases from J, with 16 bases between. This CDR3 reads CASSESPREYAGELFF. CDR3 sequence (DNA): TGTGCCAGCAGTGAATCCCCCCGGGAGTACGCCGGGGAGCTGTTTTTT.

The V gene is TRBV6-7, the J gene TRBJ1-1, with D possibly matching TRBD1 (6 bases). TRBV6-7 is recorded as an ORF, its role being uncertain. There are 18 residues in the CDR3. V shed 7 bases and J shed 1 base, with 25 bases lying between them. In nucleotides, the CDR3 is TGTGCCAGCACCCTACTCGGAAACAGGGATAAATCGAACACTGAAGCTTTCTTT. The encoded protein is CASTLLGNRDKSNTEAFF.

This clone was found once. V and J are TRBV7-2 and TRBJ2-5; 7 positions match TRBD1. CDR1 SGHTA and CDR2 FQGNSA come from the germline V gene. Germline trimming cut 5 bases from V and 5 bases from J; bases unmatched to any gene: 5. The CDR3 spans 13 residues. CDR3 protein: CASSPGTVETQYF. CDR3 bases: TGTGCCAGCAGCCCCGGGACAGTTGAGACCCAGTACTTC.

The chain has TRBV10-3 and TRBJ1-2, with D unresolved. The CDR3 runs to 13 residues. V was trimmed by 4 bases and J by 8 bases, leaving 14 bases between them. The germline CDR1 and CDR2 sequences are ENHRY and SYGVKD. CDR3 coding DNA: TGTGCCATCAGTGGGATCTCTGAGGTGGGCTACACCTTC. The encoded protein is CAISGISEVGYTF.

This sequence joins TRBV10-3 and TRBJ2-2; D remains ambiguous. From germline, CDR1 is ENHRY and CDR2 SYGVKD. Deletions cut 3 bases from V and 7 bases from J, with 6 bases between. The CDR3 has 12 amino acids. The CDR3 sequence is CAISDRDGELFF. The CDR3, as DNA: TGTGCCATCAGTGATAGGGACGGGGAGCTGTTTTTT.

This chain links TRBV6-1 with TRBJ1-1; no definite D call. CDR1 and CDR2 from the germline V gene are MNHNS and SASEGT. V was trimmed by 2 bases and J by 0 bases, leaving 13 bases between them. This CDR3 contains 16 residues. The chain's CDR3 is CASSEKVQRMNTEAFF. The CDR3 bases are TGTGCCAGCAGTGAAAAGGTGCAACGTATGAACACTGAAGCTTTCTTT.

CDR3 coding DNA: TGCGCCAGCGGCGGGCAAATCGGGGAGCTGTTTTTT. This translates into CASGGQIGELFF. V gene TRBV4-1 combines with J gene TRBJ2-2; possible D gene TRBD2, 5 bases. The germline V gene has CDR1 MGHRA and CDR2 YSYEKL. The CDR3 has 12 amino acids. Trimming stripped 8 bases from V and 7 bases from J, with 11 bases between.

This sequence joins TRBV5-1 and TRBJ2-7, with TRBD2 matching 12 bases. The CDR3 sequence is 16 residues long. The germline CDR1 and CDR2 sequences are SGHRS and YFSETQ. Germline trimming cut 3 bases from V and 3 bases from J; bases unmatched to any gene: 7. This CDR3 reads CASSSPLAGGVYEQYF. CDR3 DNA: TGCGCCAGCAGCTCCCCCCTAGCGGGAGGGGTCTACGAGCAGTACTTC.

The V gene is TRBV29-1, the J gene TRBJ1-2; tentative D call: TRBD1 (5 bases). The CDR3 is 14 residues long. Per the germline V gene, CDR1 is SQVTM and CDR2 is ANQGSEA. Deletions cut 7 bases from V and 4 bases from J, with 19 bases between. The chain's CDR3 is CSAQKGNGGYGYTF. The CDR3, as DNA: TGCAGCGCCCAAAAGGGGAATGGAGGCTATGGCTACACCTTC.

The chain recombines TRBV7-9 with TRBJ2-1; 8 bases fit TRBD2. The germline V gene encodes CDR1 SEHNR and CDR2 FQNEAQ (reference sequence). This CDR3 has 14 residues. J lost 8 bases, V lost 5 bases, and 8 bases had no gene match. CDR3 nucleotides: TGTGCCAGCAGCACCTCCGGGACTAGTGATGAGCAGTTCTTC. Translation: CASSTSGTSDEQFF.

V and J are TRBV5-5 and TRBJ1-5, with TRBD1 identical over 7 bases. Losses at the gene ends were 0 bases for V and 6 bases for J; bases not matched to a gene: 3. The germline V gene has CDR1 SGHKS and CDR2 YYEKEE (reference sequence). This CDR3 region has 14 residues. The DNA for the CDR3 is TGTGCCAGCAGCTTGGACGCAGGGGGTCAGCCCCAGCATTTT. Encoded protein: CASSLDAGGQPQHF.

This sequence joins TRBV6-5 and TRBJ2-1; D is unclear. Trimming took 6 bases from V and 10 from J, leaving 10 bases between them. Germline-derived CDR1 and CDR2 are MNHEY and SVGAGI. This CDR3 has 11 amino acids. The CDR3 region has the DNA TGTGCCAGCAGCAAGTACGGGGAGCAGTTCTTC. It yields the protein CASSKYGEQFF.

The chain is built from TRBV7-2 and TRBJ2-2; D might be TRBD1 (6 bases). Trimming stripped 5 bases from V and 5 bases from J, with 15 bases between. Looked up from germline, CDR1 is SGHTA and CDR2 is FQGNSA. The CDR3 is 15 residues long. The CDR3 region is CASSTDRSKTGELFF. CDR3 DNA: TGTGCCAGCAGCACCGACAGGAGTAAAACCGGGGAGCTGTTTTTT.

The CDR3 region is CASSELKPGGEKLFF. The DNA of the CDR3 is TGTGCCAGCAGTGAATTGAAGCCGGGCGGTGAAAAACTGTTTTTT. The chain is built from TRBV25-1 and TRBJ1-4, with D hard to call. Trimming pared 1 base from V and 7 bases from J, leaving 13 bases between. Germline lookup yields CDR1 MGHDK and CDR2 SYGVNS. This CDR3 spans 15 amino acids. The variable domain in full, with the rest retrieved from reference TRBV25-1 and TRBJ1-4, is EADIYQTPRYLVIGTGKKITLECSQTMGHDKMYWYQQDPGMELHLIHYSYGVNSTEKGDLSSESTVSRIRTEHFPLTLESARPSHTSQYLCASSELKPGGEKLFFGSGTQLSVL.

This sequence joins TRBV7-5 and TRBJ1-2; no check of the table's D call, TRBD1, against the DNA was made. TRBV7-5 constitutes a pseudogene. The CDR3 loop spans 15 amino acids. The CDR3 DNA reads as TGTGCCAGAAGCTTAGTGGGCAAATTTAACTATGGCTACACCTTC. Amino acids: CARSLVGKFNYGYTF.

The V call is TRBV5-1, the J call TRBJ2-7, with 7 bases identical to TRBD1. V shed 7 bases, J shed 3 bases, and the junction held 10 bases outside the gene matches. The CDR3 totals 14 residues. Looked up from germline, CDR1 is SGHRS and CDR2 is YFSETQ. The CDR3 region has the DNA TGCGCCAGCTCGGCCGGGACAGTACTCTACGAGCAGTACTTC. Protein product: CASSAGTVLYEQYF.

This rearrangement joins TRBV6-4 to TRBJ1-5; 12 bases match TRBD1. Germline CDR1 MRHNA, CDR2 SNTAGT. This CDR3 comprises 15 residues. The V segment lost 6 bases and the J segment 4 bases; nucleotides outside the gene matches: 4. In DNA, the CDR3 is TGTGCCAGCAGGGGGACAGGGGGCAAAAATCAGCCCCAGCATTTT. Amino acids: CASRGTGGKNQPQHF.

The chain combines TRBV5-6 with TRBJ1-1; D unclear. The length of the CDR3 is 12 residues. V lost 5 bases, J lost 5 bases, and 10 bases lay in between. Germline CDR1 and CDR2: SGHDT and YYEEEE. DNA of the CDR3: TGTGCCAGCAGTACCGCGGGGACTGAAGCTTTCTTT. It translates to CASSTAGTEAFF.